A selection of T cell receptor beta chains follows, all from one sample in a study of T cell changes during pregnancy in multiple sclerosis. Here immunoSEQ multiplex PCR was the method, and the copy in TCRdb shows in-frame clones only, minus some. The sample lists about 38,000 clones, 75% to 95% seen once, with around an eighth in the top ten. Sequenced here: CD8+ T cells from peripheral blood mononuclear cells, sampled after pregnancy. These receptors originate from a female donor with multiple sclerosis, enrolled in a pregnancy study. The CDR3 runs from the conserved cysteine through the conserved F or W. D genes are given only for firm matches. Size tells how often a clone was seen (once, few, many) or the class of an expanded clone, and some rows leave it out.

>TRBD2|TRBV27|TRBJ2-1|.
TGTGCCAGCACTGGGAGGGAAAACGATGAGCAGTTCTTC
CASTGRENDEQFF
>.|TRBV9|TRBJ1-1|.
TGTGCCAGCAGCGTAGAAACAGCGGGCACTGAAGCTTTCTTT
CASSVETAGTEAFF
>TRBD1|TRBV2|TRBJ1-2|.
TGTGCCACAAGAGGGACAGCCTATGGCTACACCTTC
CATRGTAYGYTF
>.|TRBV5-1|TRBJ2-1|.
TGCGCCAGCAGCGTGGACGGACTAAGCTCCTACAATGAGCAGTTCTTC
CASSVDGLSSYNEQFF
>.|TRBV7-2|TRBJ2-3|.
TGTGCCAGCAGCTTATCGGGCACAGATACGCAGTATTTT
CASSLSGTDTQYF
>TRBD2|TRBV7-8|TRBJ2-1|.
TGTGCCAGCAGCTATAAACTAGCGGGAGGGCCGAATGAGCAGTTCTTC
CASSYKLAGGPNEQFF
>.|TRBV15|TRBJ1-2|.
TGTGCCACCAGCAGACCCCTCGAGGGTGTCTATGGCTACACCTTC
CATSRPLEGVYGYTF
>.|TRBV2|TRBJ2-5|.
TGTGCCAGCAGTGAACTTGGCGGCTGGGAGACCCAGTACTTC
CASSELGGWETQYF
>.|TRBV6-6|TRBJ1-5|.
TGTGCCAGCAGTTACTCGATGGACAGAAATCAGCCCCAGCATTTT
CASSYSMDRNQPQHF
>TRBD1|TRBV15|TRBJ2-3|.
TGTGCCACCAGCAGAACAACCGGGACAGGGAAAATGACAGATACGCAGTATTTT
CATSRTTGTGKMTDTQYF
>.|TRBV4-2|TRBJ1-1|.
TGTGCCAGCAGCGCGACAGAGAACACTGAAGCTTTCTTT
CASSATENTEAFF
>.|TRBV5-1|TRBJ2-7|.
TGCGCCAGCAGCACCTGGGAAATCGGGAGTACCTACGAGCAGTACTTC
CASSTWEIGSTYEQYF
>TRBD1|TRBV7-6|TRBJ2-1|.
TGTGCCAGCAGCGACCCCAACAGGGGACCCTACAATGAGCAGTTCTTC
CASSDPNRGPYNEQFF
>.|TRBV30|TRBJ2-2|.
TGTGCCTGGAGTGAGACAGACACCGGGGAGCTGTTTTTT
CAWSETDTGELFF
>.|TRBV2|TRBJ2-7|.
TGTGCCAGCAGTGAAAGAGGGATAGTGTCCTACGAGCAGTACTTC
CASSERGIVSYEQYF
>.|TRBV19|TRBJ1-1|.
TGTGCCAGTAGTATTGGCAGGGCCTTGAACACTGAAGCTTTCTTT
CASSIGRALNTEAFF
>.|TRBV9|TRBJ2-1|.
TGTGCCAGCAGCGTTGGGAGCTCCCTATACAATGAGCAGTTCTTC
CASSVGSSLYNEQFF
>.|TRBV6-1|TRBJ1-1|.
TGTGCCAGCCCCTCCTCGAACACTGAAGCTTTCTTT
CASPSSNTEAFF
>TRBD2|TRBV4-2|TRBJ2-1|once
TGTGCCAGCAGCCGACCCGGGACTAGCGACTACAATGAGCAGTTCTTC
CASSRPGTSDYNEQFF
>.|TRBV5-1|TRBJ2-5|.
TGCGCCAGCAGCTTGGTTCAATTCAGAGAGACCCAGTACTTC
CASSLVQFRETQYF
>.|TRBV7-9|TRBJ1-5|.
TGTGCCAGCAGCTCGGGCAATCAGCCCCAGCATTTT
CASSSGNQPQHF
>.|TRBV9|TRBJ2-7|.
TGTGCCAGCAGCTCGATAGGGGACGAGCAGTACTTC
CASSSIGDEQYF
>.|TRBV28|TRBJ2-7|.
TGTGCCAGCAGTACGCGGGCCGGAACCTACGAGCAGTACTTC
CASSTRAGTYEQYF
>.|TRBV29-1|TRBJ2-7|.
TGCAGCGTTGTCGACAGCTCCTACGAGCAGTACTTC
CSVVDSSYEQYF
>.|TRBV5-1|TRBJ2-7|.
TGCGCCAGCAGCCTCGAATGGAGCTACGAGCAGTACTTC
CASSLEWSYEQYF
>.|TRBV6-5|TRBJ1-1|.
TGTGCCAGCAGCGACTTTCTACAGGGCCGCGCTGAAGCTTTCTTT
CASSDFLQGRAEAFF
>TRBD2|TRBV10-1|TRBJ2-1|.
TGCGCCAGCAGTGAGTCCCCCGGGAGGGCCAATGAGCAGTTCTTC
CASSESPGRANEQFF
>TRBD2|TRBV9|TRBJ2-1|.
TGTGCCAGCAGCGCCCCTAGCGGGGGGGCTAGAAATGAGCAGTTCTTC
CASSAPSGGARNEQFF
>TRBD2|TRBV4-1|TRBJ2-7|.
TGCGCCAGCAGCCCCATAGCGGGAGAGCTGTACGAGCAGTACTTC
CASSPIAGELYEQYF
>TRBD1|TRBV27|TRBJ1-1|.
TGTGCCAGCAGTTTATCGCGGACAGGGGGCACTGAAGCTTTCTTT
CASSLSRTGGTEAFF
>TRBD1|TRBV4-1|TRBJ2-1|.
TGCGCCAGCAGCCAAGTCCTGGACAGGCATGAGCAGTTCTTC
CASSQVLDRHEQFF
>.|TRBV19|TRBJ1-1|.
TGTGCCAGTAGTTTCAGGACACCAATGAACACTGAAGCTTTCTTT
CASSFRTPMNTEAFF
>.|TRBV29-1|TRBJ2-1|.
TGCAGCGTTGTAGGGGGATCCTACAATGAGCAGTTCTTC
CSVVGGSYNEQFF
>.|TRBV4-1|TRBJ2-7|.
TGCGCCAGCAGCCAACAAACAGGGTTCGAGCAGTACTTC
CASSQQTGFEQYF
>.|TRBV7-8|TRBJ1-5|.
TGTGCCAGCAGCTTAGTAGAGTCAGGATTGGGTCAGCCCCAGCATTTT
CASSLVESGLGQPQHF
>.|TRBV27|TRBJ2-7|.
TGTGCCAGCAGTATACGGGGACACCGCTCCTACGAGCAGTACTTC
CASSIRGHRSYEQYF
>.|TRBV7-8|TRBJ2-1|.
TGTGCCAGCAGCTTACGGGGTTTAGTACATGAGCAGTTCTTC
CASSLRGLVHEQFF
>.|TRBV9|TRBJ1-2|once
TGTGCCAGCAGCGTAGGTGACCGAATCTCGGGCTATGGCTACACCTTC
CASSVGDRISGYGYTF
>.|TRBV7-9|TRBJ2-3|.
TGTGCCAGCAGCTTAGGACGGGCAGATACGCAGTATTTT
CASSLGRADTQYF
>.|TRBV10-3|TRBJ2-7|.
TGTGCCATCAGTGACCAGGGTTCCGGTTACGAGCAGTACTTC
CAISDQGSGYEQYF
>.|TRBV7-8|TRBJ2-1|.
TGTGCCAGCAGCGGAGGGACGGACGAGCAGTTCTTC
CASSGGTDEQFF